This TCR beta chain was captured by sequencing in a study of CD8 T cells in Susac syndrome. Study as a whole: Active disease was present in about 6 of the sequenced Susac syndrome patients, and remission in under ten. Study-wide results and limits: Where Susac syndrome CD4+ T cell repertoires were concerned, no clonal expansion was evident.

Points on this clonotype: What it binds is unknown.

The CDR3 runs to 14 residues. Losses at the gene ends were 7 bases for V and 5 bases for J; bases not matched to a gene: 10. CDR1 SQVTM and CDR2 ANQGSEA come from the germline V gene. About 0.45 to 1 ug RNA was reverse transcribed with random hexamers. Each CDR3 protein gets one entry after TCRdb re-called the immunoSEQ multiplex PCR reads with MiXCR. The sample records about 240,000 distinct CDR3 sequences, 90% to 97% being singletons. Sequencing input: CD4+ T cells from PBMCs. V gene TRBV29-1 combines with J gene TRBJ1-1, with TRBD1 matching 10 bases. The source of this sequence is a human donor with Susac syndrome. The CDR3 DNA is TGCAGCGCAAAGACAGGGGGCGTCAGTACTGAAGCTTTCTTT. The encoded protein is CSAKTGGVSTEAFF.